This T cell receptor beta chain was recorded in a study of response to subunit inactivated influenza vaccine. Overall study results and limits: Researchers suggested that each seasonal influenza vaccination recruits few new T cells.

The trim removed 7 bases at V and 5 bases at J, leaving 8 bases unmatched. Per germline, CDR1 MNHNS and CDR2 SASEGT. The CDR3 length is 14 residues. This clonotype was observed a handful of times. The antigen is undetermined. One entry per CDR3 protein, called by TCRdb with MiXCR from the RT-PCR reads. Here the sample spans roughly 160,000 distinct CDR3 sequences, approximately 12% being singletons. This clonotype was obtained from a man between 45 and 75 years old who received an inactivated influenza vaccine. The chain carries TRBV6-1 and TRBJ1-5, with TRBD1 matching 7 bases. Sample: CD8+ T cells sorted from PBMCs, taken roughly 24 months after vaccination. The CDR3 region has the DNA TGTGCCAGCACCCAGGGGGGGTCCTATCAGCCCCAGCATTTT. Translating it yields CASTQGGSYQPQHF.